This entry lists 18 T cell receptor beta chains sequenced from one sample in a study of cytomegalovirus exposure and HLA in healthy donors. Use of 60 Vbeta and 13 Jbeta primers characterized the PCR. Assay: immunoSEQ multiplex PCR; the TCRdb copy retains only in-frame clones and omits some. The repertoire holds fewer than 200,000 clones, with about four fifths as singletons. Sequencing was carried out using PBMCs. The receptors here all came from a woman in her late teens or twenties in good health and CMV-seronegative.

This clone occurred a few times. The rearrangement links TRBV6-1 to TRBJ2-1, with 12 positions matching TRBD2. Germline-derived CDR1 and CDR2 are MNHNS and SASEGT. The V segment lost 0 bases and the J segment 9 bases; nucleotides outside the gene matches: 6. This CDR3 contains 16 residues. The CDR3 DNA reads as TGTGCCAGCAGTGAAGCATTGCTAGCGGGAGGGGGTGAGCAGTTCTTC. Translated, it gives CASSEALLAGGGEQFF.

This clone came up a few times. V usage is TRBV28 and J usage is TRBJ1-2; D is possibly TRBD1 (6 bases). CDR1 MDHEN and CDR2 SYDVKM come from the germline V gene. The CDR3 covers 13 residues. The germline V and J ends were trimmed by 5 bases and 0 bases, with 7 bases remaining between them. CDR3 in amino acids: CASSGTTNYGYTF. The CDR3 nucleotides read TGTGCCAGCAGTGGGACAACTAACTATGGCTACACCTTC.

The V and J genes are TRBV5-1 and TRBJ2-7; 7 positions match TRBD2. CDR3 length equals 15 residues. Unmatched junction bases numbered 9, after V lost 0 bases and J lost 6 bases. Germline loops: CDR1 SGHRS, CDR2 YFSETQ. CDR3 loop: CASSLGGGSYSEQYF. In nucleotides, the CDR3 is TGCGCCAGCAGCTTGGGCGGCGGGAGTTATTCCGAGCAGTACTTC. The full variable domain, completed using reference TRBV5-1 and TRBJ2-7, is KAGVTQTPRYLIKTRGQQVTLSCSPISGHRSVSWYQQTPGQGLQFLFEYFSETQRNKGNFPGRFSGRQFSNSRSEMNVSTLELGDSALYLCASSLGGGSYSEQYFGPGTRLTVT.

This sequence joins TRBV5-1 and TRBJ2-2, with 10 bases lining up with TRBD2. CDR3 size: 17 residues. With V trimmed by 1 base and J by 0 bases, 3 bases remained unmatched. Germline CDR1 SGHRS, CDR2 YFSETQ. The CDR3 nucleotides read TGCGCCAGCAGCTTGTCCACTAGCGGGACGAACACCGGGGAGCTGTTTTTT. It codes for CASSLSTSGTNTGELFF.

This sequence joins TRBV19 and TRBJ2-2; 7 nucleotides match TRBD1. Germline values: CDR1 LNHDA, CDR2 SQIVND (reference sequence). The CDR3 extends over 14 amino acids. The J segment lost 5 bases and the V segment lost 5 bases, leaving 5 bases of the junction unmatched. CDR3 bases: TGTGCCAGTAGTGGGGACAGACTTACCGGGGAGCTGTTTTTT. Translation: CASSGDRLTGELFF.

As for this clone: Relative to the germline gene, one junction end is altered; a read error may explain this. The chain combines TRBV7-7 with TRBJ2-5; 7 positions agree with TRBD1. The germline gives CDR1 SSHAT, CDR2 FNYEAQ (reference sequence). The CDR3 consists of 14 residues. The CDR3 bases are TGTGCTAGCAGCCCGGGACAGTGGACCCAAACCCAGTACTTC. Amino acids: CASSPGQWTQTQYF.

The gene calls are TRBV18 and TRBJ2-2; D is possibly TRBD1 (6 bases). This CDR3 region has 16 residues. Germline CDR1 is KGHSH and CDR2 is LQKENI. Between the trimmed V and J ends, which lost 3 bases and 4 bases, there was a span of 15 bases. The DNA for the CDR3 is TGTGCCAGCTCACCGAACCAGGGGTCCGGCACCGGGGAGCTGTTTTTT. It yields the protein CASSPNQGSGTGELFF. The complete variable domain, with remaining parts taken from reference TRBV18 and TRBJ2-2, reads NAGVMQNPRHLVRRRGQEARLRCSPMKGHSHVYWYRQLPEEGLKFMVYLQKENIIDESGMPKERFSAEFPKEGPSILRIQQVVRGDSAAYFCASSPNQGSGTGELFFGEGSRLTVL.

The V and J genes are TRBV5-6 and TRBJ2-1; tentatively, D is TRBD2 (6 bases). The V and J ends lost 4 bases and 8 bases respectively, with 19 bases between them. The CDR3 sequence is 15 residues long. CDR1 and CDR2 from the germline V gene are SGHDT and YYEEEE. The DNA for the CDR3 is TGTGCCAGCAGCGAACGACAGATACTAGCTCATGAGCAGTTCTTC. Protein: CASSERQILAHEQFF.

The J gene is TRBJ2-1, the V gene TRBV7-8, with no clear D. The germline CDR1 and CDR2 sequences are SGHVS and FQNEAQ. The CDR3 sequence is 15 residues long. V lost 5 bases and J lost 6, with 17 bases in between. DNA for the CDR3: TGTGCCAGCAGCCCCCTCCCAGCGTCAGTCAATGAGCAGTTCTTC. Encoded protein: CASSPLPASVNEQFF.

This clone was seen only a few times. This rearrangement joins TRBV27 to TRBJ2-3; 11 positions match TRBD2. V was clipped by 6 bases and J by 1 base; unmatched bases: 3. The CDR3 runs to 15 residues. Per germline, CDR1 MNHEY and CDR2 SMNVEV (reference sequence). DNA for the CDR3: TGTGCCAGCAGAGAACTAGCGGGGGGCACAGATACGCAGTATTTT. Protein product: CASRELAGGTDTQYF.

This clone was seen just once. The rearrangement joins TRBV10-3 to TRBJ2-1; tentative D call: TRBD1 (6 bases). Trimming removed 0 bases from V and 6 bases from J, with 12 bases in between. This CDR3 has 15 residues. Germline V lookup: CDR1 ENHRY, CDR2 SYGVKD. CDR3 region: CAISESQGKGNEQFF. CDR3 DNA sequence: TGTGCCATCAGTGAGTCACAGGGAAAAGGCAATGAGCAGTTCTTC.

The chain combines TRBV28 with TRBJ2-7; D perhaps matches TRBD2 (6 bases). The germline V and J ends were trimmed by 3 bases and 5 bases, with 14 bases remaining between them. The CDR3 totals 14 residues. Germline CDR1 reads MDHEN; CDR2 reads SYDVKM. The CDR3 loop is CASSLEGRVHEQYF. The CDR3, as DNA: TGTGCCAGCAGTTTGGAGGGCAGGGTTCACGAGCAGTACTTC. The full variable domain, completed using reference TRBV28 and TRBJ2-7, is DVKVTQSSRYLVKRTGEKVFLECVQDMDHENMFWYRQDPGLGLRLIYFSYDVKMKEKGDIPEGYSVSREKKERFSLILESASTNQTSMYLCASSLEGRVHEQYFGPGTRLTVT.

This clone turned up a few times. This chain connects TRBV27 to TRBJ2-1; D unclear. The CDR3 extends over 18 amino acids. With 5 bases removed from V and 0 bases from J, the gap between germline ends came to 20 bases. Germline V gene lookup returns CDR1 MNHEY and CDR2 SMNVEV (reference sequence). CDR3 sequence reads: CASSPILHFESSYNEQFF. CDR3 nucleotide sequence: TGTGCCAGCAGTCCGATCCTTCACTTTGAGAGCTCCTACAATGAGCAGTTCTTC.

The rearrangement uses TRBV7-6 and TRBJ2-7; D is unresolved. The CDR3 runs to 15 residues. Germline values: CDR1 SGHVS, CDR2 FNYEAQ. V was clipped by 1 base and J by 3 bases, with 13 bases between them. CDR3 sequence reads: CASSLGWPTIYEQYF. The CDR3, as DNA: TGTGCCAGCAGCTTAGGGTGGCCAACCATCTACGAGCAGTACTTC.

The chain uses TRBV6-1 and TRBJ1-1, with no clear D. From germline, CDR1 is MNHNS and CDR2 SASEGT. V was shortened by 7 bases and J by 3 bases, with 15 bases between the two germline ends. The CDR3 totals 14 residues. The CDR3, as DNA: TGTGCCAGCACTGCGACGGAGTACTACACTGAAGCTTTCTTT. It codes for CASTATEYYTEAFF.

The chain uses TRBV9 and TRBJ2-1, with 10 bases identical to TRBD2. With V trimmed by 0 bases and J by 4 bases, 7 bases remained unmatched. The CDR3 sequence is 17 residues long. Germline CDR1 and CDR2: SGDLS and YYNGEE. CDR3 in DNA: TGTGCCAGCAGCGTAGCTTCCGCTAGCGGGAGTTACAATGAGCAGTTCTTC. As protein: CASSVASASGSYNEQFF. Together with reference TRBV9 and TRBJ2-1, the CDR3 gives the full variable domain: DSGVTQTPKHLITATGQRVTLRCSPRSGDLSVYWYQQSLDQGLQFLIQYYNGEERAKGNILERFSAQQFPDLHSELNLSSLELGDSALYFCASSVASASGSYNEQFFGPGTRLTVL.

The chain links TRBV6-5 to TRBJ1-1; unclear D gene. The germline V gene has CDR1 MNHEY and CDR2 SVGAGI. The CDR3 spans 14 residues. V was pared by 5 bases and J by 3 bases, with 13 bases between. This CDR3 reads CASSPSIADTEAFF. DNA of the CDR3: TGTGCCAGCAGTCCGTCGATCGCGGACACTGAAGCTTTCTTT.

V is TRBV29-1 and J is TRBJ1-3, with D unclear. Between the trimmed V and J ends, which lost 0 bases and 4 bases, there was a span of 7 bases. This CDR3 is built from 13 residues. Germline CDR1 SQVTM, CDR2 ANQGSEA. CDR3 loop: CSVEDRGGNTIYF. The CDR3 DNA follows: TGCAGCGTTGAAGACAGAGGCGGAAACACCATATATTTT.